This entry concerns a single T cell receptor (beta chain). Per germline, CDR1 SEHNR and CDR2 FQNEAQ (reference sequence). This CDR3 comprises 14 residues. V was cut by 5 bases and J by 1 base, with 8 bases left in between. Measured with immunoSEQ multiplex PCR; TCRdb has only the in-frame clones, and not every one. The sample lists over 100,000 clones; 75% to 90% were seen once. These data originate in a study of blood T cell repertoires in COVID-19. This clonotype was sampled from a human donor in a cohort sampled during active COVID-19. Sequenced: peripheral blood. The genes are TRBV7-9 and TRBJ1-4, with D uncertain. The CDR3 region has the DNA TGTGCCAGCAGCCAGCCGGGAACTAATGAAAAACTGTTTTTT. Its translation: CASSQPGTNEKLFF.